Listed here are 17 T cell receptor beta chains from one sample, sequenced in a study of cytomegalovirus exposure and HLA in healthy donors (dated by TCRdb to 2016 to 2017). Libraries were built with the immunoSEQ multiplex PCR assay. A mixture of 60 forward primers for TCR Vbeta segments and 13 reverse primers for TCR Jbeta segments was used in the multiplex PCR. TCRdb mirrors the immuneACCESS table, restricted to in-frame sequences. Some clones are absent from its copies; in checked studies, under half trace to an unresolved V gene, and the reason for the others is unknown. The sample records over 100,000 clones, around 64% of which are singletons. The ten largest make up about 2.2% of the sample. Sequenced material: PBMCs. These receptors came from a woman aged 25-40 years in good health and CMV-seronegative.

The rearrangement links TRBV10-2 to TRBJ2-1; perhaps TRBD1 as D (5 bases). Between the trimmed V and J ends, which lost 6 bases and 1 base, there was a span of 13 bases. The CDR3 runs 15 residues. Germline V gene sequence: CDR1 WSHSY, CDR2 SAAADI. CDR3 nucleotides: TGCGCCAGCAGCGCTCAGGGTGGGTCCTACAATGAGCAGTTCTTC. It codes for CASSAQGGSYNEQFF.

This clone came up a few times. This chain uses TRBV5-6 with TRBJ2-1, with TRBD2 as a possible D gene (5 bases). Germline V gene data show CDR1 as SGHDT and CDR2 as YYEEEE. The CDR3 sequence is 14 residues long. The germline V and J ends were trimmed by 2 bases and 1 base, with 7 bases remaining between them. CDR3 protein: CASSFGSSYNEQFF. The CDR3 region has the DNA TGTGCCAGCAGCTTTGGGAGTTCCTACAATGAGCAGTTCTTC.

This clone was picked up a small number of times. This sequence joins TRBV4-3 and TRBJ2-5; TRBD2 agrees at 7 bases. The V gene's germline CDR1 is LGHNA and CDR2 YSLEER. There are 15 residues in the CDR3. V was clipped by 1 base and J by 5 bases; unmatched bases: 7. CDR3 sequence reads: CASSQAGAGPETQYF. In nucleotides, the CDR3 is TGCGCCAGCAGCCAAGCGGGAGCGGGACCGGAGACCCAGTACTTC.

Only a few counts were recorded for this clone. The chain has TRBV5-1 and TRBJ1-1, with D possibly matching TRBD1 (6 bases). The V and J ends lost 4 bases and 1 base respectively, with 14 bases between them. The germline V gene has CDR1 SGHRS and CDR2 YFSETQ. The CDR3 totals 15 residues. The DNA of the CDR3 is TGCGCCAGCAGCCTGGGACACCGACAGAACACTGAAGCTTTCTTT. It codes for CASSLGHRQNTEAFF.

V gene TRBV7-9 combines with J gene TRBJ1-1; D remains ambiguous. Germline V gene sequence: CDR1 SEHNR, CDR2 FQNEAQ (reference sequence). V lost 1 base, J lost 7 bases, and 7 bases lay in between. This CDR3 has 12 residues. The CDR3 sequence: CASSLVGDEAFF. As DNA, the CDR3 is TGTGCCAGCAGCTTAGTTGGAGATGAAGCTTTCTTT.

The genes are TRBV9 and TRBJ2-1; 10 bases are shared with TRBD2. CDR3 length equals 16 residues. Germline loops: CDR1 SGDLS, CDR2 YYNGEE. After removal of 2 bases from V and 4 bases from J, the junction contained 6 bases not matched to a gene. The CDR3 is CASSVGLAERYNEQFF. Written as DNA, the CDR3 is TGTGCCAGCAGCGTCGGACTAGCGGAGAGATACAATGAGCAGTTCTTC.

The V gene is TRBV7-8, the J gene TRBJ2-2; 9 positions agree with TRBD1. V dropped 5 bases and J dropped 7; count of bases not matched to a gene: 8. Germline-derived CDR1 and CDR2 are SGHVS and FQNEAQ. The CDR3 length is 15 residues. CDR3 region: CASSATGGSDGELFF. As DNA, the CDR3 is TGTGCCAGCAGCGCGACAGGGGGATCGGACGGGGAGCTGTTTTTT.

This chain uses TRBV6-4 with TRBJ1-1; TRBD1 is a possible D gene (6 bases). The CDR3 is 14 amino acids. Trimming cost V 6 bases and J 1 base, with 12 bases left between them. Germline V gene lookup returns CDR1 MRHNA and CDR2 SNTAGT. As DNA, the CDR3 is TGTGCCAGCAGCGCGACAGGAACGAACACTGAAGCTTTCTTT. Protein product: CASSATGTNTEAFF.

On this clone itself: One end of the junction fails to match germline, which may point to a read error. The chain has TRBV5-8 and TRBJ2-7; TRBD2 matches at 9 bases. Germline CDR1 reads SGHTS; CDR2 reads YDEGEE. The CDR3 extends over 15 amino acids. In nucleotides, the CDR3 is TGTGCCAGCAGCTTGGGGGGTAGCGGGAGCCGTACGGTGGGCTTC. This translates into CASSLGGSGSRTVGF.

The CDR3 coding sequence is TGTGCCAGCAGCTTAGTTCAGGGGGGAGTGGGTCAGCCCCAGCATTTT. Its protein product is CASSLVQGGVGQPQHF. This chain joins TRBV7-2 and TRBJ1-5; the match to TRBD1 covers 7 bases. Germline V gene data show CDR1 as SGHTA and CDR2 as FQGNSA. The V and J ends lost 1 base and 6 bases, in that order; junction bases with no gene match: 9. CDR3 size: 16 residues.

This clone came up a few times. The rearrangement links TRBV6-5 to TRBJ2-7; D is possibly TRBD2 (6 bases). V lost 5 bases and J lost 3, with 11 bases in between. Germline V gene lookup returns CDR1 MNHEY and CDR2 SVGAGI. The CDR3 is made up of 13 amino acids. CDR3 loop: CASSPGADYEQYF. CDR3 bases: TGTGCCAGCAGTCCGGGAGCAGACTACGAGCAGTACTTC.

The rearrangement joins TRBV2 to TRBJ2-1; 8 bases agree with TRBD1. This CDR3 has 14 residues. V lost 8 bases and J lost 4; bases outside the gene matches: 7. The germline gives CDR1 SNHLY, CDR2 FYNNEI. The CDR3 nucleotides are TGTGCCAGCGAGGGACAGGCATTGTACAATGAGCAGTTCTTC. This encodes CASEGQALYNEQFF.

CDR3 bases: TGCGCCAGCAGTCAGGGGGAAGAGACCCAGTACTTC. It is translated as CASSQGEETQYF. The rearrangement uses TRBV5-1 and TRBJ2-5; 7 positions agree with TRBD1. The CDR3 has 12 residues. Trimming removed 5 bases from V and 3 bases from J; junction bases left unmatched: 1. CDR1 and CDR2 from the germline V gene are SGHRS and YFSETQ.

This chain joins TRBV5-4 and TRBJ2-5, with D perhaps matching TRBD2 (5 bases). There are 15 residues in the CDR3. Germline CDR1 and CDR2: SGHNT and YYREEE (reference sequence). The V end lost 5 bases, the J end lost 5 bases, and 19 bases lay between the germline ends. The CDR3 loop is CASSSPSRGSETQYF. The CDR3 DNA sequence: TGTGCCAGCAGTTCCCCTAGTAGAGGGTCCGAGACCCAGTACTTC.

In this sample, this clone turned up once. This chain links TRBV7-3 with TRBJ2-5; 10 nucleotides line up with TRBD2. V dropped 5 bases and J dropped 2; count of bases not matched to a gene: 5. Germline assignment: CDR1 SGHTA and CDR2 FQGTGA. The CDR3 runs 15 residues. CDR3 in amino acids: CASSKGLAQQETQYF. The CDR3 nucleotides read TGTGCCAGCAGCAAGGGACTAGCGCAACAAGAGACCCAGTACTTC.

The chain combines TRBV19 with TRBJ1-2; D unresolved. This CDR3 is built from 15 residues. CDR1 and CDR2 (germline): LNHDA, SQIVND (reference sequence). V lost 5 bases and J 2 bases, leaving 15 bases between the germline ends. The CDR3 DNA reads as TGTGCCAGTAGTCGGGGAATTGGTTCGAACTATGGCTACACCTTC. Its protein is CASSRGIGSNYGYTF. The variable domain in full, completed from reference TRBV19 and TRBJ1-2, reads DGGITQSPKYLFRKEGQNVTLSCEQNLNHDAMYWYRQDPGQGLRLIYYSQIVNDFQKGDIAEGYSVSREKKESFPLTVTSAQKNPTAFYLCASSRGIGSNYGYTFGSGTRLTVV.

The rearrangement joins TRBV9 to TRBJ2-7, with TRBD2 identical over 7 bases. From germline, CDR1 is SGDLS and CDR2 YYNGEE. This CDR3 comprises 15 residues. V dropped 0 bases and J dropped 1; count of bases not matched to a gene: 4. This CDR3 is CASSVAGGTSYEQYF. DNA of the CDR3: TGTGCCAGCAGCGTAGCGGGGGGAACATCCTACGAGCAGTACTTC.